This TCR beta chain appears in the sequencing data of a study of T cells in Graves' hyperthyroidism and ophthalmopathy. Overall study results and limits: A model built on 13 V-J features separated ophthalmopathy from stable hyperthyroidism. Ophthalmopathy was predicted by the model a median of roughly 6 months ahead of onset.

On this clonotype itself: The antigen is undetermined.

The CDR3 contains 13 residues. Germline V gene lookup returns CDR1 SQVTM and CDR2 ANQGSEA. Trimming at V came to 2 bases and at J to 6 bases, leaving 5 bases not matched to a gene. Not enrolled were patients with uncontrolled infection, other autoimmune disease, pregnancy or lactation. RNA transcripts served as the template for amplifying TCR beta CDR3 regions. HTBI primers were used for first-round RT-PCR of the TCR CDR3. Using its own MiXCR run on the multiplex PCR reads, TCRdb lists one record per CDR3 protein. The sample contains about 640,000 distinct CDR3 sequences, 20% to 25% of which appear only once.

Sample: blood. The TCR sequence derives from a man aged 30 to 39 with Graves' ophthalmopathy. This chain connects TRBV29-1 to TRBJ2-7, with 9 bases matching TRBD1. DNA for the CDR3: TGCAGCGTTGAACGACAGGGGGGGTGCGAGCAGTACTTC. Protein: CSVERQGGCEQYF.